These 23 T cell receptor beta chains came from one sample sequenced in a study of shared clonotypes between healthy human individuals. Libraries were prepared by immunoSEQ multiplex PCR; TCRdb keeps only in-frame clonotypes and omits some of them. Of some 2.3 million clones in the sample, over 90% are singletons; the top ten hold 0.35% to 0.45%. The sequenced material came from naive CD4+ T cells from PBMCs. The subset: CD45RA+ positively selected. Receptor source: a man between 18 and 29 years old in good health. Some clones in this sample may be carry-over from other donors' samples.

The CDR3 nucleotides read TGTGCCAGCAGCTTACCGGGACTAGGGGACAATGAGCAGTTCTTC. It translates to CASSLPGLGDNEQFF. V is TRBV7-9 and J is TRBJ2-1; 8 bases map to TRBD2. CDR1 is SEHNR and CDR2 is FQNEAQ in the germline V gene (reference sequence). This CDR3 contains 15 residues. Trimming took 2 bases from V and 5 from J; bases not matched to a gene: 5.

The V and J genes are TRBV7-9 and TRBJ1-2; D gene ambiguous. Between the trimmed V and J ends, which lost 1 base and 7 bases, there was a span of 13 bases. CDR3 length equals 14 residues. Looked up from germline, CDR1 is SEHNR and CDR2 is FQNEAQ (reference sequence). CDR3 residues: CASSLGVLQAGYTF. DNA of the CDR3: TGTGCCAGCAGCTTAGGTGTTCTGCAGGCTGGCTACACCTTC.

This chain joins TRBV4-2 and TRBJ2-3; no definite D call. This CDR3 is built from 16 residues. V lost 0 bases and J lost 4, with 14 bases in between. The germline V gene encodes CDR1 LGHNA and CDR2 YNFKEQ. The CDR3 spells CASSQDLSRLADTQYF. CDR3 nucleotides: TGTGCCAGCAGCCAAGATCTGAGTCGTTTGGCAGATACGCAGTATTTT.

The V gene is TRBV10-3, the J gene TRBJ2-5, with D perhaps TRBD1 (5 bases). This CDR3 has 14 amino acids. CDR1 ENHRY and CDR2 SYGVKD come from the germline V gene. V was pared by 2 bases and J by 1 base, with 8 bases between. The CDR3 protein is CAISETGSQETQYF. CDR3 nucleotides: TGTGCCATCAGTGAGACAGGTTCCCAAGAGACCCAGTACTTC.

The gene calls are TRBV4-2 and TRBJ2-3; possibly TRBD2 for D (6 bases). V lost 4 bases and J lost 3, with 20 bases in between. CDR3 length: 17 residues. The germline gives CDR1 LGHNA, CDR2 YNFKEQ. CDR3 amino acids: CASSLILGQGRTDTQYF. The CDR3 coding sequence is TGTGCCAGCAGCCTGATCTTGGGCCAAGGGAGGACAGATACGCAGTATTTT.

The chain is built from TRBV5-1 and TRBJ2-1; D perhaps matches TRBD2 (5 bases). Trimming shortened V by 3 bases and J by 7 bases, and 14 bases separated the two germline ends. The germline CDR1 and CDR2 sequences are SGHRS and YFSETQ. The CDR3 is 14 residues long. CDR3 nucleotides: TGCGCCAGCAGCTCTCGAACCGGGGATAATGAGCAGTTCTTC. Amino acids: CASSSRTGDNEQFF.

V and J are TRBV4-3 and TRBJ2-7; the match to TRBD2 covers 10 bases. The length of the CDR3 is 20 residues. V shed 0 bases, J shed 2 bases, and the junction held 16 bases outside the gene matches. Germline values: CDR1 LGHNA, CDR2 YSLEER. The CDR3 region is CASSQEEIRPLAGETYEQYF. CDR3 bases: TGCGCCAGCAGCCAAGAGGAGATCCGGCCCCTAGCGGGAGAGACCTACGAGCAGTACTTC.

V is TRBV4-1 and J is TRBJ2-1; 13 nucleotides match TRBD2. The CDR3 extends over 19 amino acids. With 3 bases clipped from V and 6 bases from J, the junction kept 14 bases outside the gene matches. Looked up from germline, CDR1 is MGHRA and CDR2 is YSYEKL. CDR3 amino acids: CASSHTSGRARRLINEQFF. In nucleotides, the CDR3 is TGCGCCAGCAGCCACACTAGCGGGAGGGCCCGTCGGCTTATCAATGAGCAGTTCTTC.

The V call is TRBV6-1, the J call TRBJ1-2; no clear D gene. The CDR3 is 14 amino acids. Germline CDR1 MNHNS, CDR2 SASEGT. V lost 2 bases, J lost 3 bases, and 10 bases lay in between. CDR3 in amino acids: CASSEPTTYYGYTF. The CDR3 nucleotides are TGTGCCAGCAGTGAACCGACAACCTACTATGGCTACACCTTC.

This chain connects TRBV7-3 to TRBJ2-2; D may be TRBD1 (6 bases). The CDR3 contains 16 residues. Trimming shortened V by 0 bases and J by 5 bases, and 13 bases separated the two germline ends. From germline, CDR1 is SGHTA and CDR2 FQGTGA. The CDR3 is CASSLTWARGTGELFF. DNA of the CDR3: TGTGCCAGCAGCTTAACATGGGCCAGGGGTACCGGGGAGCTGTTTTTT. The complete variable domain, with remaining parts taken from reference TRBV7-3 and TRBJ2-2, reads GAGVSQTPSNKVTEKGKYVELRCDPISGHTALYWYRQSLGQGPEFLIYFQGTGAADDSGLPNDRFFAVRPEGSVSTLKIQRTERGDSAVYLCASSLTWARGTGELFFGEGSRLTVL.

The rearrangement links TRBV29-1 to TRBJ1-1; D is unresolved. In germline, CDR1 is SQVTM, CDR2 ANQGSEA. The CDR3 has 14 amino acids. V was pared by 4 bases and J by 1 base, with 13 bases between. The CDR3 region is CSVVFARRNTEAFF. CDR3 in DNA: TGCAGCGTTGTGTTCGCACGGAGGAACACTGAAGCTTTCTTT.

This clone came up once. J is TRBJ2-7 and V is TRBV28; the D gene is possibly TRBD2 (5 bases). V was pared by 5 bases and J by 2 bases, with 16 bases between. The CDR3 is 15 residues long. Per germline, CDR1 MDHEN and CDR2 SYDVKM. The CDR3 nucleotides read TGTGCCAGCAGTCAAAACTTAGTCGGGACCTACGAGCAGTACTTC. As protein: CASSQNLVGTYEQYF.

With respect to this clone: Other DNA sequences in this sample translate to the same CDR3. The genes are TRBV28 and TRBJ1-5, with TRBD1 matching over 12 bases. CDR3 length: 16 residues. Germline values: CDR1 MDHEN, CDR2 SYDVKM. After removal of 3 bases from V and 5 bases from J, the junction contained 5 bases not matched to a gene. CDR3: CASSLTGQGADQPQHF. The DNA for the CDR3 is TGTGCCAGCAGTTTGACGGGACAGGGGGCCGATCAGCCCCAGCATTTT.

This clone has a single count. The chain recombines TRBV6-6 with TRBJ1-1; no clear D gene. This CDR3 spans 13 amino acids. Trimming left V 3 bases short and J 4 bases short, with 9 bases between. Germline assignment: CDR1 MNHNY and CDR2 SVGAGI (reference sequence). This CDR3 is CASSYNEATEAFF. DNA of the CDR3: TGTGCCAGCAGTTATAATGAGGCCACTGAAGCTTTCTTT.

The CDR3 loop is CASSRPGQGIPGELFF. CDR3 nucleotides: TGCGCCAGCAGCCGGCCGGGACAGGGAATCCCAGGGGAGCTGTTTTTT. The rearrangement joins TRBV4-1 to TRBJ2-2; TRBD1 agrees at 9 bases. There are 16 residues in the CDR3. After removal of 4 bases from V and 8 bases from J, the junction contained 11 bases not matched to a gene. Germline assignment: CDR1 MGHRA and CDR2 YSYEKL.

The chain combines TRBV11-3 with TRBJ2-2, with 8 positions matching TRBD1. CDR1 and CDR2 (germline): SGHNT, YENEEA. After removal of 6 bases from V and 8 bases from J, the junction contained 5 bases not matched to a gene. This CDR3 spans 13 amino acids. In DNA, the CDR3 is TGTGCCAGCAGAGCAGGGGGCGCGGGGGAGCTGTTTTTT. This codes for CASRAGGAGELFF.

This chain uses TRBV28 with TRBJ1-4; TRBD1 matches at 10 bases. The CDR3 has 20 amino acids. Germline values: CDR1 MDHEN, CDR2 SYDVKM. After removal of 1 base from V and 0 bases from J, the junction contained 11 bases not matched to a gene. CDR3 nucleotides: TGTGCCAGCAGTTTATCTTCGGGACAGGGGATACTGCCAACTAATGAAAAACTGTTTTTT. As protein: CASSLSSGQGILPTNEKLFF. Combining the CDR3 with reference TRBV28 and TRBJ1-4 gives the whole variable domain DVKVTQSSRYLVKRTGEKVFLECVQDMDHENMFWYRQDPGLGLRLIYFSYDVKMKEKGDIPEGYSVSREKKERFSLILESASTNQTSMYLCASSLSSGQGILPTNEKLFFGSGTQLSVL.

This chain connects TRBV7-6 to TRBJ2-3; 7 nucleotides match TRBD2. This CDR3 comprises 14 residues. The J segment lost 4 bases and the V segment lost 3 bases, leaving 4 bases of the junction unmatched. Germline V CDR1 and CDR2: SGHVS, FNYEAQ. The CDR3 here is CASSFARGADTQYF. CDR3 in DNA: TGTGCCAGCAGCTTCGCCCGGGGGGCAGATACGCAGTATTTT.

The chain couples TRBV28 to TRBJ2-7, with D uncertain. This CDR3 contains 10 residues. Trimming took off 5 bases at V and 5 bases at J, with 4 bases between the two ends. Germline V gives CDR1 MDHEN, CDR2 SYDVKM. The CDR3 region is CASSQHEQYF. The DNA of the CDR3 is TGTGCCAGCAGTCAACACGAGCAGTACTTC.

The rearrangement links TRBV11-3 to TRBJ2-3; 7 nucleotides align to TRBD2. There are 12 residues in the CDR3. Germline V gene lookup returns CDR1 SGHNT and CDR2 YENEEA. V shed 5 bases and J 4 bases; nucleotides not matched to a gene: 0. The CDR3 protein is CASSTSADTQYF. The CDR3 region has the DNA TGTGCCAGCAGCACTAGCGCAGATACGCAGTATTTT. The complete variable domain, with remaining parts taken from reference TRBV11-3 and TRBJ2-3, reads EAGVVQSPRYKIIEKKQPVAFWCNPISGHNTLYWYLQNLGQGPELLIRYENEEAVDDSQLPKDRFSAERLKGVDSTLKIQPAELGDSAVYLCASSTSADTQYFGPGTRLTVL.

V is TRBV28 and J is TRBJ2-7, with 8 nucleotides matching TRBD1. The length of the CDR3 is 16 residues. Germline-derived CDR1 and CDR2 are MDHEN and SYDVKM. Germline trimming cut 1 base from V and 6 bases from J; bases unmatched to any gene: 11. Written as DNA, the CDR3 is TGTGCCAGCAGTTTATCCCCCGGGACAGGCGGGGTCGAGCAGTACTTC. The encoded protein is CASSLSPGTGGVEQYF. The complete variable domain, with remaining parts taken from reference TRBV28 and TRBJ2-7, reads DVKVTQSSRYLVKRTGEKVFLECVQDMDHENMFWYRQDPGLGLRLIYFSYDVKMKEKGDIPEGYSVSREKKERFSLILESASTNQTSMYLCASSLSPGTGGVEQYFGPGTRLTVT.

The chain links TRBV2 to TRBJ1-4, with D tentatively TRBD1 (5 bases). V lost 6 bases, J lost 6 bases, and 17 bases lay in between. Germline CDR1 and CDR2: SNHLY and FYNNEI. The CDR3 has 15 residues. CDR3 DNA: TGTGCCAGCAGGAGAGGAGGGGCGCCGGATGAAAAACTGTTTTTT. The encoded protein is CASRRGGAPDEKLFF.

A remark on this clone: An end of the junction does not agree with germline; a read error may underlie this. The J gene is TRBJ1-2, the V gene TRBV5-1; 9 positions agree with TRBD1. The CDR3 covers 12 residues. CDR1 and CDR2 from the germline V gene are SGHRS and YFSETQ. The CDR3 region is CASSPGQGRISF. CDR3 DNA: TGCGCCAGCAGCCCGGGACAGGGCCGTATCTCCTTC.